This TCR beta chain was sequenced during a study of T cell responses to AZD1222 COVID-19 vaccine. The CDR3 spans 18 residues. The V gene's germline CDR1 is SEHNR and CDR2 FQNEAQ (reference sequence). V lost 2 bases, J lost 1 base, and 20 bases lay in between. Generated by immunoSEQ multiplex PCR, the TCRdb table keeps only in-frame clones and is missing some. The sample yields some 100,000 clones, around 89% seen once. This sequence originates from an adult who received the AZD1222 COVID-19 vaccine. The sample here was peripheral blood, taken 28 days after the second AZD1222 dose. V and J are TRBV7-9 and TRBJ1-2; perhaps TRBD1 as D (5 bases). The CDR3: CASSLFRTPATHNYGYTF. In DNA form, the CDR3 reads TGTGCCAGCAGCTTATTCAGGACACCTGCCACACATAACTATGGCTACACCTTC.